The T cell receptor beta chain described here comes from a study of radiotherapy plus CTLA-4 blockade in lung cancer. Note on this clone: At one boundary the junction diverges from the germline segment, which might be a read error.

Using immunoSEQ multiplex PCR, the repertoire was profiled, and TCRdb retains in-frame clones only, with some absent. The table lists approximately 50,000 clones, 75% to 90% of them singletons. The sequencing used peripheral blood, collected from a patient treated with radiotherapy plus ipilimumab. The TCR originated in a human donor with non-small cell lung cancer that progressed on radiotherapy plus ipilimumab. Some clones in this sample may be carry-over from other donors' samples.

This CDR3 reads CASSTTGVSFNEQFF. The CDR3 DNA sequence: TGTGCCAGCTCAACGACAGGGGTTTCCTTCAATGAGCAGTTCTTC. The V gene is TRBV18, the J gene TRBJ2-1, with 8 bases aligning to TRBD1. The CDR3 spans 15 residues. CDR1 and CDR2 (germline): KGHSH, LQKENI.